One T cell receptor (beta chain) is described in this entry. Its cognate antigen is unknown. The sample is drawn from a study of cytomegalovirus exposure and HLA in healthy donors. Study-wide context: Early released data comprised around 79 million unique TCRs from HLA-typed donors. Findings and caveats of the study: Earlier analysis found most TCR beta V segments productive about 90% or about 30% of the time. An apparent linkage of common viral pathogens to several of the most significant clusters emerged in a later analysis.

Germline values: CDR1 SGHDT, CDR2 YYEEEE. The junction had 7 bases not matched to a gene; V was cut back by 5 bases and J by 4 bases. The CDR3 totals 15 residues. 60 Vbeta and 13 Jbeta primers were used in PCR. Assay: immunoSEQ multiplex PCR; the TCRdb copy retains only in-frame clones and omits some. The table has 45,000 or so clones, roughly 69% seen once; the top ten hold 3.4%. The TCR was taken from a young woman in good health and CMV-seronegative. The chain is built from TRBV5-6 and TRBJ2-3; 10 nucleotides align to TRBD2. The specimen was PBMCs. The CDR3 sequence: CASRPGLAYADTQYF. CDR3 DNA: TGTGCCAGCAGGCCGGGACTAGCGTATGCAGATACGCAGTATTTT.